This TCR beta chain was identified during a study of OX40 agonist ivuxolimab in advanced cancers. Study-level background: Patients undergoing dose escalation presented with hepatocellular carcinoma, melanoma, renal cell or head and neck cancer. Aged roughly 23 to 79 with a mean of 60 years, they were about 80% male.

Findings and limits, study-wide: More expanded clones were found, on average, in CD8+ than in CD4+ T cells.

CDR1 is SGDLS and CDR2 is YYNGEE in the germline V gene. The CDR3 is made up of 14 amino acids. The ends were cut back, 4 bases at V and 0 bases at J, with 11 bases in the middle. Baseline was the first blood sampling point, followed by cycle 4 day 1 and cycle 7 day 1. The repertoire was sequenced with immunoSEQ multiplex PCR; TCRdb's copy has only in-frame clones and lacks some. The profile shows roughly 80,000 clones, 85% to 95% of them singletons. As concerns this clone: The antigen is undetermined.

The rearrangement links TRBV9 to TRBJ2-7; perhaps TRBD1 as D (5 bases). The material sequenced was CD4+ or CD8+ T cells sorted from blood, taken in a trial of the OX40 agonist ivuxolimab. The source of this sequence is an adult with an advanced solid tumor such as melanoma, head and neck, liver or kidney cancer. The DNA for the CDR3 is TGTGCCAGCAGCACCTGGGGCGGCTCCTACGAGCAGTACTTC. Encoded protein: CASSTWGGSYEQYF. The complete variable domain, with remaining parts taken from reference TRBV9 and TRBJ2-7, reads DSGVTQTPKHLITATGQRVTLRCSPRSGDLSVYWYQQSLDQGLQFLIQYYNGEERAKGNILERFSAQQFPDLHSELNLSSLELGDSALYFCASSTWGGSYEQYFGPGTRLTVT.